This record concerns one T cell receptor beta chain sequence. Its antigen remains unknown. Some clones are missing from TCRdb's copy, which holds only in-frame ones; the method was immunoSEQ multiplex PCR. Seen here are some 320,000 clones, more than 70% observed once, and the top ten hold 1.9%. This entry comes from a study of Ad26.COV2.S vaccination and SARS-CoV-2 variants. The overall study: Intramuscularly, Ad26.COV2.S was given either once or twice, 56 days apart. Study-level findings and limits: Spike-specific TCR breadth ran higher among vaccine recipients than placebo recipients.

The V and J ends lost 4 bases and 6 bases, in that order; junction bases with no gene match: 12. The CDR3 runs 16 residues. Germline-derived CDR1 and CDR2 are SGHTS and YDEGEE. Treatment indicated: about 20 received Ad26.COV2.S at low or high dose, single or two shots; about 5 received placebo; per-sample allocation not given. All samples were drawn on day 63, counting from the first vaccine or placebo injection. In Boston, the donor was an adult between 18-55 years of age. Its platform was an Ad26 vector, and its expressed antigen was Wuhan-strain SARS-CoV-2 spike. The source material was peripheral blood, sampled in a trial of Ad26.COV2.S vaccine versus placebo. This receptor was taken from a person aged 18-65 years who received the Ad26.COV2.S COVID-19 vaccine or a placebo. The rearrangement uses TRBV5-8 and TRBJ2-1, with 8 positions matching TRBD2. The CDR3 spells CASSMRRLASVNEQFF. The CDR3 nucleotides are TGTGCCAGCAGCATGAGGAGACTAGCGTCGGTCAATGAGCAGTTCTTC.